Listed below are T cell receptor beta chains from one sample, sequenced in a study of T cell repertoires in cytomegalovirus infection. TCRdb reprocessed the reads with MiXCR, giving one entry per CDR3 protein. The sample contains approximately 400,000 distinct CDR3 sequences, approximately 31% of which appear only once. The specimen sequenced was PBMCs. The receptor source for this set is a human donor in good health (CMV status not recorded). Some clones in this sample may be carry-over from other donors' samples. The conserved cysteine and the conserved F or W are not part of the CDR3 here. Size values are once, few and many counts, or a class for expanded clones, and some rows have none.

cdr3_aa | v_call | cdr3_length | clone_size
ASIEAGGVDTQY | TRBV19 | 12 | -
ASSLRGVGGGFRDTQY | TRBV11-2 | 16 | -
SARTSGRRGGF | TRBV20-1 | 11 | -
SVEWMDNEQF | TRBV29-1 | 10 | many
ASSLFRGGRETQY | TRBV7-2 | 13 | -
ASSQDLYSTDTQY | TRBV4-3 | 13 | few
ASSILDRQETQY | TRBV19 | 12 | -
ASSPRSGGSYEQY | TRBV18 | 13 | -
AATYKYRGSNYGYT | TRBV28 | 14 | many
ASSWGSLSYEQY | TRBV6-6 | 12 | -
ASSYRDRDTDTQY | TRBV7-9 | 13 | few
ASSPGGRGQETQY | TRBV4-2 | 13 | -
ASSFLQGRSAEQY | TRBV7-9 | 13 | -
ASSPGLAGVTDTQY | TRBV6-1 | 14 | many
ASSFEDRTDTYEQY | TRBV7-9 | 14 | few
ASSYRAGDGYT | TRBV6-5 | 11 | -
ASSGAENEKLF | TRBV6-1 | 11 | few
ASSPLAVDTQY | TRBV12-3/TRBV12-4 | 11 | few
ASSSTPIGGRDRQF | TRBV7-2 | 14 | many
ATSRDSLAGSTDTRY | TRBV15 | 15 | few